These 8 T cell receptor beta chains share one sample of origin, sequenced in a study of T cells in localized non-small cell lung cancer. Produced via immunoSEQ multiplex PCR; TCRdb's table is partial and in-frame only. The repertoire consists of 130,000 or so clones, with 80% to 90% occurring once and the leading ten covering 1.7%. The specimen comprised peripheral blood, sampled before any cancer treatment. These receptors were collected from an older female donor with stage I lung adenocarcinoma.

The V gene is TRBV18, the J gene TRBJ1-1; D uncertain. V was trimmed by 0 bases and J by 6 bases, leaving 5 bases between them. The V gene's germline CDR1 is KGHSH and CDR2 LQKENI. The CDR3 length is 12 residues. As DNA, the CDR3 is TGTGCCAGCTCACCACCCCAGCCTGAAGCTTTCTTT. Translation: CASSPPQPEAFF.

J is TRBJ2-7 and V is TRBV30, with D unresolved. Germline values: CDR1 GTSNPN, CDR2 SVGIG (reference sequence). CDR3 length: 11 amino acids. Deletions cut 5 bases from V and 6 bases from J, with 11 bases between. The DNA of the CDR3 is TGTGCCTGGGAAAGTGCTCTCGAGCAGTACTTC. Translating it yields CAWESALEQYF.

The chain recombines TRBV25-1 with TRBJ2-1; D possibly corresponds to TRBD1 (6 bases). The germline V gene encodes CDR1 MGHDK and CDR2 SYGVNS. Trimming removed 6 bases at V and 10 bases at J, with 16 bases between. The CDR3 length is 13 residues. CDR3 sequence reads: CASSNPGHQEQFF. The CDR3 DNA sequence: TGTGCCAGCAGCAATCCGGGACATCAAGAGCAGTTCTTC.

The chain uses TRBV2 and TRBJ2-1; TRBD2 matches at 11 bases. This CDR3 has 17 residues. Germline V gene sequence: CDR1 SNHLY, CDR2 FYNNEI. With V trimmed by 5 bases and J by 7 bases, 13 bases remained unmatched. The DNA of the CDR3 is TGTGCCAGCAGTCCTACTCGACTAGCGGGGTATGGGAATGAGCAGTTCTTC. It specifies CASSPTRLAGYGNEQFF. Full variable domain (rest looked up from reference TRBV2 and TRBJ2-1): EPEVTQTPSHQVTQMGQEVILRCVPISNHLYFYWYRQILGQKVEFLVSFYNNEISEKSEIFDDQFSVERPDGSNFTLKIRSTKLEDSAMYFCASSPTRLAGYGNEQFFGPGTRLTVL.

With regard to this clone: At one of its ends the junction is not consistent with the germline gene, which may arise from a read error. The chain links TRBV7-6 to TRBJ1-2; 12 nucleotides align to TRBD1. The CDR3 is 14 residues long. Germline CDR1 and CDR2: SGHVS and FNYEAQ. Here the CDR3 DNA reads TGTGCCGGCAGCCCTACCGGGACAGGGGGCGGCTACACCTTC. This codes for CAGSPTGTGGGYTF. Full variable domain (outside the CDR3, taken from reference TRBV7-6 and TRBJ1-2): GAGVSQSPRYKVTKRGQDVALRCDPISGHVSLYWYRQALGQGPEFLTYFNYEAQQDKSGLPNDRFSAERPEGSISTLTIQRTEQRDSAMYRCAGSPTGTGGGYTFGSGTRLTVV.

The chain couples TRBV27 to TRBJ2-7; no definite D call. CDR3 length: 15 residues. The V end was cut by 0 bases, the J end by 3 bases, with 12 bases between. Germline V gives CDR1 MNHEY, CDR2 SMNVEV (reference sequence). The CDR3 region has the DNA TGTGCCAGCAGTTTATCAGAGCGATCTGGCTACGAGCAGTACTTC. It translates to CASSLSERSGYEQYF.

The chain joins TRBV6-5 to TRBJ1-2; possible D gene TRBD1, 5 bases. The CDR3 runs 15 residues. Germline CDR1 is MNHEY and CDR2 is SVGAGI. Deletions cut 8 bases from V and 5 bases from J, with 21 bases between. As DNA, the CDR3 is TGTGCCAGCCGGCGCCGGGCTCGGGGGTTTTATGGCTACACCTTC. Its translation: CASRRRARGFYGYTF.

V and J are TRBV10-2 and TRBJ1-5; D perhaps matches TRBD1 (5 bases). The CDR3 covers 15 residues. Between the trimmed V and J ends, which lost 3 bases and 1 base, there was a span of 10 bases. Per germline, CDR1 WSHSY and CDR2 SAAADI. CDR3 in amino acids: CASSDPGESNQPQHF. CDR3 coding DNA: TGCGCCAGCAGTGACCCGGGGGAGAGCAATCAGCCCCAGCATTTT.